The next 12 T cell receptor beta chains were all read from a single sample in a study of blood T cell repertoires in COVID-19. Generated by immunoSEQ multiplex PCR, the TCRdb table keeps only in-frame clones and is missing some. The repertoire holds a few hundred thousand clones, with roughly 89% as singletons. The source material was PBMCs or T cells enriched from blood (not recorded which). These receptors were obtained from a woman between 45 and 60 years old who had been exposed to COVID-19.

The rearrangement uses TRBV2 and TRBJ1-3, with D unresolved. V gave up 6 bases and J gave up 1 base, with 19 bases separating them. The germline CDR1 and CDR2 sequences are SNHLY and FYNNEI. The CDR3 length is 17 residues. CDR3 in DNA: TGTGCCAGCAGACAAAGCGGCCCTTTGGTATCTGGAAACACCATATATTTT. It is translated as CASRQSGPLVSGNTIYF.

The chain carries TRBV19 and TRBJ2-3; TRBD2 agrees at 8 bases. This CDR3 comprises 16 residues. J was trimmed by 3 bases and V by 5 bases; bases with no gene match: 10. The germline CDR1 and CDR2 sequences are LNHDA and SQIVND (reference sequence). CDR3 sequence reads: CASSRGGPGVTDTQYF. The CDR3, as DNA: TGTGCCAGTAGTCGCGGGGGGCCTGGGGTAACAGATACGCAGTATTTT. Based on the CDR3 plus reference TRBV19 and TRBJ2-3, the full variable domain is DGGITQSPKYLFRKEGQNVTLSCEQNLNHDAMYWYRQDPGQGLRLIYYSQIVNDFQKGDIAEGYSVSREKKESFPLTVTSAQKNPTAFYLCASSRGGPGVTDTQYFGPGTRLTVL.

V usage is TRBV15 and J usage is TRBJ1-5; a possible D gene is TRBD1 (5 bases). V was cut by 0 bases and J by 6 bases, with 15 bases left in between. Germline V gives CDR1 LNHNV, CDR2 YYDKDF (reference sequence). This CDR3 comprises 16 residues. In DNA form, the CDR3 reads TGTGCCACCAGCAGAGATGGAAGGGGTCGTGGTCAGCCCCAGCATTTT. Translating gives CATSRDGRGRGQPQHF.

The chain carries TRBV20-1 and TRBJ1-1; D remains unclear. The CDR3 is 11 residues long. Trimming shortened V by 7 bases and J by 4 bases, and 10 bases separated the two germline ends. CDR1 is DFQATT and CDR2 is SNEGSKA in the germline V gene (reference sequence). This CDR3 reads CSVPGVTEAFF. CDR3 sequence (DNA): TGCAGTGTTCCCGGAGTCACTGAAGCTTTCTTT.

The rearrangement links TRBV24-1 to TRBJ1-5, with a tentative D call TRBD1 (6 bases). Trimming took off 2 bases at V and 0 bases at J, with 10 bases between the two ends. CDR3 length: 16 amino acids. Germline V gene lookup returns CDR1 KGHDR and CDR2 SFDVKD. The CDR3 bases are TGTGCCACCAGTGATTGGTCAGGGGATAGCAATCAGCCCCAGCATTTT. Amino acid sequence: CATSDWSGDSNQPQHF.

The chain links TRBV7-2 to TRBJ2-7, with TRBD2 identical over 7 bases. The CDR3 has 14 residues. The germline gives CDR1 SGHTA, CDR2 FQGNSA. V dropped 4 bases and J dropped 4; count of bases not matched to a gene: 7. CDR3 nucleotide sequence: TGTGCCAGCAGCTCTGGACTAGGACTATACGAGCAGTACTTC. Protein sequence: CASSSGLGLYEQYF.

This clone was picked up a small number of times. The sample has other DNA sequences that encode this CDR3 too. CDR3 sequence: CSVGTALNTGELFF. CDR3 nucleotides: TGCAGCGTGGGGACAGCTCTTAACACCGGGGAGCTGTTTTTT. The chain is built from TRBV29-1 and TRBJ2-2, with 7 bases matching TRBD1. Trimming removed 6 bases from V and 2 bases from J; junction bases left unmatched: 6. Germline CDR1 SQVTM, CDR2 ANQGSEA. This CDR3 contains 14 residues.

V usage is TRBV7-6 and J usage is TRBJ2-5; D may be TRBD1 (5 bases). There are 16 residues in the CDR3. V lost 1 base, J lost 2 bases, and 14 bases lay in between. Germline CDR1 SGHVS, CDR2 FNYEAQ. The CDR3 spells CASSLVTGPLQETQYF. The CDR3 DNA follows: TGTGCCAGCAGCTTAGTAACAGGACCCTTACAAGAGACCCAGTACTTC.

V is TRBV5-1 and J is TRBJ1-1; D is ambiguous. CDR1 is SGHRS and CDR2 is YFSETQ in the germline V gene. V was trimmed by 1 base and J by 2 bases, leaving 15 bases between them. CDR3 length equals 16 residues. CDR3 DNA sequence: TGCGCCAGCAGCTTGTTGGGCCGGGATATAAACACTGAAGCTTTCTTT. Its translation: CASSLLGRDINTEAFF.

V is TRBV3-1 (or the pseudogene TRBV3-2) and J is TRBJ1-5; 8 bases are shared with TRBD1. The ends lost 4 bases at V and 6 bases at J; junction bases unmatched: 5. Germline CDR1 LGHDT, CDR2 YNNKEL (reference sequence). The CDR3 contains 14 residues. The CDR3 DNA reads TGTGCCAGCAGCCGAGGACAGGGTGTTCAGCCCCAGCATTTT. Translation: CASSRGQGVQPQHF.

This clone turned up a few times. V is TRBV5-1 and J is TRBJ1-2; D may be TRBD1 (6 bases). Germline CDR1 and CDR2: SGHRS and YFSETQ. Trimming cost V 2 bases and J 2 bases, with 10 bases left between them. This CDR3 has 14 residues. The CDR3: CASSLQGLNYGYTF. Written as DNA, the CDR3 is TGCGCCAGCAGCTTACAGGGTTTAAACTATGGCTACACCTTC.

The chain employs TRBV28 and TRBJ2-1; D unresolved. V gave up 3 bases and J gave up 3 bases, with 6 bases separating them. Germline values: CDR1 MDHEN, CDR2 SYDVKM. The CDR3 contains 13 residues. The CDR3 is CASSLRRYNEQFF. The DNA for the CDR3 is TGTGCCAGCAGTTTGCGGCGCTACAATGAGCAGTTCTTC. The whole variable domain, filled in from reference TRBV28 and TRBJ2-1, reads DVKVTQSSRYLVKRTGEKVFLECVQDMDHENMFWYRQDPGLGLRLIYFSYDVKMKEKGDIPEGYSVSREKKERFSLILESASTNQTSMYLCASSLRRYNEQFFGPGTRLTVL.